The 20 T cell receptor beta chains below were found in one sample sequenced in a study of regulatory T cells in long-lasting Graves disease. Time point meaning: newly diagnosed GD, antithyroid drugs for less than 3 months. The authors made the TCR library using RNA they extracted from PBMCs. Arm-PCR with iRepertoire HTBI primers amplified the CDR3 regions for these TCR beta libraries. One entry per CDR3 protein results from TCRdb running MiXCR on the multiplex PCR reads. The sample gives around 400,000 distinct CDR3 sequences, around 15% of which show up once; about a fifth is in the top ten. The specimen comprised peripheral blood mononuclear cells (PBMCs), sampled at new diagnosis, from a patient treated with antithyroid drugs. These receptors were collected from a female donor with Graves disease.

This clonotype was found many times. V is TRBV6-2 or TRBV6-3 and J is TRBJ2-3; perhaps TRBD2 as D (6 bases). The V end lost 0 bases, the J end lost 2 bases, and 12 bases lay between the germline ends. The V gene's germline CDR1 is MNHEY and CDR2 SVGEGT. The CDR3 is 16 residues long. This CDR3 is CASSYSRDSNTDTQYF. CDR3 bases: TGTGCCAGCAGTTACTCCCGGGACTCTAACACAGATACGCAGTATTTT.

This clonotype has only one observation. The rearrangement joins TRBV19 to TRBJ2-7, with TRBD1 identical over 7 bases. The germline V gene encodes CDR1 LNHDA and CDR2 SQIVND (reference sequence). This CDR3 region has 13 residues. The junction had 3 bases not matched to a gene; V was cut back by 5 bases and J by 2 bases. For the CDR3, the DNA is TGTGCCAGTAGTCGACAGGGCCCCTACGAGCAGTACTTC. Its translation: CASSRQGPYEQYF.

In regard to this clonotype: Since the CDR3 does not end with the conserved phenylalanine or tryptophan, this likely comes from a read error. No DNA is shown, since the ends of the CDR3 on it are uncertain; the CDR3 is the one TCRdb lists. The V and J genes are TRBV29-1 and TRBJ2-3; no check of the table's D call, TRBD2, against the DNA was made. From germline, CDR1 is SQVTM and CDR2 ANQGSEA. 12 amino acids form the CDR3, both terminal residues included. The CDR3 reads CSVTSSGSPLAV.

V and J are TRBV4-1 and TRBJ2-2; D is undetermined. The CDR3 runs to 12 residues. Per the germline V gene, CDR1 is MGHRA and CDR2 is YSYEKL. Between the trimmed V and J ends, which lost 6 bases and 7 bases, there was a span of 9 bases. CDR3 DNA sequence: TGCGCCAGCAGGTCAGGTTTCGGGGAGCTGTTTTTT. Translating gives CASRSGFGELFF.

This clonotype was counted at least ten times. J is TRBJ1-5 and V is TRBV12-3 or TRBV12-4; maybe TRBD1 (5 bases). The CDR3 sequence is 17 residues long. With 4 bases removed from V and 2 bases from J, the gap between germline ends came to 18 bases. CDR3 loop: CASSSTGPYVGNQPQHF. The CDR3 DNA reads TGTGCCAGCAGTTCGACGGGGCCTTACGTCGGCAATCAGCCCCAGCATTTT.

This clonotype has a count of ten or more. The V call is TRBV6-2 or TRBV6-3, the J call TRBJ2-1; TRBD2 matches 11 bases. The CDR3 has 15 residues. With V trimmed by 6 bases and J by 6 bases, 7 bases remained unmatched. Per the germline V gene, CDR1 is MNHEY and CDR2 is SVGEGT. CDR3 in amino acids: CASRQLAGVRNEQFF. The CDR3 DNA is TGTGCCAGCAGGCAACTAGCGGGAGTTCGCAATGAGCAGTTCTTC.

This clonotype was picked up many times. The gene calls are TRBV12-3 or TRBV12-4 and TRBJ1-6; D gene uncertain. The CDR3 runs 14 residues. V was shortened by 7 bases and J by 5 bases, with 12 bases between the two germline ends. The CDR3 loop reads CASTPGRDNSPLHF. Here the CDR3 DNA reads TGTGCCAGCACTCCCGGACGGGATAATTCACCCCTCCACTTT.

The table lists this clonotype with a few counts. The chain recombines TRBV20-1 with TRBJ1-5; 7 bases are shared with TRBD1. Germline CDR1 and CDR2: DFQATT and SNEGSKA (reference sequence). This CDR3 contains 15 residues. The V gene end was trimmed by 3 bases and the J gene end by 5 bases; junction bases not matched to a gene: 10. Written as DNA, the CDR3 is TGCAGTGCTAGGGCAATCCGGGACAGTCATCAGCCCCAGCATTTT. Protein sequence: CSARAIRDSHQPQHF.

This clonotype was counted a few times. The V and J genes are TRBV19 and TRBJ2-7; 8 nucleotides match TRBD1. The trim removed 1 base at V and 6 bases at J, leaving 11 bases unmatched. CDR3 length equals 16 residues. Germline V gene data show CDR1 as LNHDA and CDR2 as SQIVND (reference sequence). The CDR3 is CASSIAGQGLGGEQYF. The CDR3 nucleotides read TGTGCCAGTAGTATAGCCGGACAGGGCTTGGGCGGCGAGCAGTACTTC.

J is TRBJ2-7 and V is TRBV6-2 or TRBV6-3; the D gene is possibly TRBD1 (6 bases). The CDR3 loop spans 14 amino acids. The germline V and J ends were trimmed by 9 bases and 3 bases, with 18 bases remaining between them. Germline V gene lookup returns CDR1 MNHEY and CDR2 SVGEGT. The chain's CDR3 is CASSRGNNLYEQYF. The CDR3 nucleotides read TGTGCCAGTAGCAGGGGCAACAACCTCTACGAGCAGTACTTC.

This clonotype is a singleton in its sample. This chain connects TRBV5-1 to TRBJ2-5; 9 nucleotides align to TRBD1. The V gene's germline CDR1 is SGHRS and CDR2 YFSETQ. This CDR3 comprises 16 residues. Trimming took 4 bases from V and 1 from J; bases not matched to a gene: 8. The CDR3 loop is CASSVGTGSSQETQYF. CDR3 in DNA: TGCGCCAGCAGCGTTGGGACAGGGAGCTCCCAAGAGACCCAGTACTTC. Full variable domain (rest looked up from reference TRBV5-1 and TRBJ2-5): KAGVTQTPRYLIKTRGQQVTLSCSPISGHRSVSWYQQTPGQGLQFLFEYFSETQRNKGNFPGRFSGRQFSNSRSEMNVSTLELGDSALYLCASSVGTGSSQETQYFGPGTRLLVL.

This clonotype was detected ten times or more. V usage is TRBV11-2 and J usage is TRBJ1-2; a weak D match, TRBD1 (6 bases). Germline V lookup: CDR1 SGHAT, CDR2 FQNNGV. The CDR3 length is 17 residues. V lost 5 bases, J lost 0 bases, and 19 bases lay in between. The DNA for the CDR3 is TGTGCCAGCAGCCCCGGACAGACTCGTTTAGCTAACTATGGCTACACCTTC. This gives the protein CASSPGQTRLANYGYTF. The full variable domain, with the rest looked up from reference TRBV11-2 and TRBJ1-2, is EAGVAQSPRYKIIEKRQSVAFWCNPISGHATLYWYQQILGQGPKLLIQFQNNGVVDDSQLPKDRFSAERLKGVDSTLKIQPAKLEDSAVYLCASSPGQTRLANYGYTFGSGTRLTVV.

V and J are TRBV24-1 and TRBJ2-1; 9 bases line up with TRBD1. Trimming removed 3 bases from V and 7 bases from J; junction bases left unmatched: 9. CDR3 length: 16 residues. Germline assignment: CDR1 KGHDR and CDR2 SFDVKD. Written as DNA, the CDR3 is TGTGCCACCAGTGATCCCGGGGACAGGGACCCTAATGAGCAGTTCTTC. Protein: CATSDPGDRDPNEQFF.

This clonotype has at least ten counts. V and J are TRBV6-5 and TRBJ2-7; D is unclear. This CDR3 contains 15 residues. The V end was cut by 1 base, the J end by 0 bases, with 10 bases between. Germline-derived CDR1 and CDR2 are MNHEY and SVGAGI. CDR3 residues: CASSYLGVGSYEQYF. In DNA, the CDR3 is TGTGCCAGCAGTTACTTGGGCGTAGGCTCCTACGAGCAGTACTTC.

The V and J genes are TRBV20-1 and TRBJ1-6; 7 nucleotides align to TRBD1. Germline loops: CDR1 DFQATT, CDR2 SNEGSKA (reference sequence). The V and J ends lost 2 bases and 10 bases, in that order; junction bases with no gene match: 5. The CDR3 is 13 amino acids. CDR3 region: CSARRPGGSPLHF. The CDR3 bases are TGCAGTGCTAGAAGGCCAGGGGGATCACCCCTCCACTTT.

This clonotype was detected ten times or more. The V call is TRBV27, the J call TRBJ2-1, with 7 bases lining up with TRBD1. Germline CDR1 MNHEY, CDR2 SMNVEV (reference sequence). This CDR3 comprises 13 residues. Trimming took 4 bases from V and 8 from J; bases not matched to a gene: 5. The CDR3 DNA reads as TGTGCCAGCAGTTCCGACAGGGCATATGAGCAGTTCTTC. Protein: CASSSDRAYEQFF.

Many counts were recorded for this clonotype. The V gene is TRBV12-3 or TRBV12-4, the J gene TRBJ1-1, with 8 nucleotides matching TRBD1. V was pared by 4 bases and J by 7 bases, with 11 bases of the junction left unmatched. There are 15 residues in the CDR3. The CDR3 loop reads CASSSQGEGRLEAFF. The CDR3 region has the DNA TGTGCCAGCAGTTCACAGGGGGAAGGGAGGCTTGAAGCTTTCTTT.

In this sample, this clonotype turned up a few times. The chain recombines TRBV20-1 with TRBJ2-3, with 9 bases matching TRBD1. The CDR3 totals 15 residues. V dropped 5 bases and J dropped 4; count of bases not matched to a gene: 10. Per germline, CDR1 DFQATT and CDR2 SNEGSKA (reference sequence). CDR3 bases: TGCAGTGCTTTAAAGACAGGGGGATGGGCAGATACGCAGTATTTT. Protein: CSALKTGGWADTQYF.

The sample holds many counts of this clonotype. The chain joins TRBV30 to TRBJ2-3; possible D gene TRBD2, 5 bases. Germline-derived CDR1 and CDR2 are GTSNPN and SVGIG (reference sequence). Trimming took off 0 bases at V and 0 bases at J, with 13 bases between the two ends. This CDR3 has 16 residues. The CDR3 DNA reads as TGTGCCTGGAGTGTAGGAGAGAGGGTCAGCACAGATACGCAGTATTTT. It specifies CAWSVGERVSTDTQYF.

This chain links TRBV13 with TRBJ2-1; D tentatively reads TRBD1 or TRBD2 (6 bases each). The germline V gene encodes CDR1 PRHDT and CDR2 FYEKMQ (reference sequence). V dropped 5 bases and J dropped 1 base, with 15 bases sitting between them. The CDR3 sequence is 16 residues long. The DNA of the CDR3 is TGTGCCAGCAGCCAAGTTCGGGGGCTATCCTACAATGAGCAGTTCTTC. It translates to CASSQVRGLSYNEQFF.